These T cell receptor beta chains were read from a single sample in a study of OX40 agonist ivuxolimab in advanced cancers. Some clones are missing from TCRdb's copy, which holds only in-frame ones; the method was immunoSEQ multiplex PCR. The sample consists of approximately 13,000 clones, around 74% of them appearing once. The starting material was CD4+ or CD8+ T cells sorted from blood, obtained in a trial of the OX40 agonist ivuxolimab. The receptors shown here come from an adult with an advanced solid tumor such as melanoma, head and neck, liver or kidney cancer. Each CDR3 is given with its conserved first and last residue. The D gene is left open where the match is weak. Some rows mark clone size as missing; the rest say once, few, many or name a class of expanded clone.

D gene,V gene,clone size,J gene,CDR3 protein,CDR3 DNA
.,TRBV5-6,.,TRBJ2-7,CASSLWGAAYEQYF,TGTGCCAGCAGCTTATGGGGTGCCGCCTACGAGCAGTACTTC
.,TRBV7-6,once,TRBJ1-2,CASSSGRVGYTF,TGTGCCAGCAGCTCCGGTAGGGTTGGCTACACCTTC
.,TRBV6-5,few,TRBJ2-1,CASSPTENEQFF,TGTGCCAGCAGTCCCACCGAGAATGAGCAGTTCTTC
.,TRBV7-3,.,TRBJ2-1,CASSFNFRLEQFF,TGTGCCAGCAGCTTTAATTTCCGCCTAGAGCAGTTCTTC
TRBD1,TRBV27,.,TRBJ1-1,CASRDSLNTEAFF,TGTGCCAGCCGGGACAGCTTAAACACTGAAGCTTTCTTT
.,TRBV7-9,medium-sized,TRBJ1-3,CASSPDSGLSGNTIYF,TGTGCCAGCAGCCCTGATTCGGGTCTCTCTGGAAACACCATATATTTT
TRBD2,TRBV13,.,TRBJ2-1,CASSYRTSRYNEQFF,TGTGCCAGCAGCTACCGGACTAGCAGATACAATGAGCAGTTCTTC
TRBD1,TRBV5-1,.,TRBJ1-2,CASSFSQGGDYGYTF,TGCGCCAGCAGCTTTTCACAGGGGGGTGACTATGGCTACACCTTC
TRBD2,TRBV7-9,.,TRBJ2-3,CASTLSGSGGDTQYF,TGTGCCAGCACCCTTAGCGGGAGTGGAGGAGATACGCAGTATTTT
.,TRBV21-1,once,TRBJ2-7,CASSKGRLAYEQYF,TGTGCCAGCAGCAAAGGGAGGCTAGCATACGAGCAGTACTTC
.,TRBV7-9,.,TRBJ2-1,CASLTGFEQFF,TGTGCCAGCTTGACAGGCTTCGAACAGTTCTTC
TRBD2,TRBV14,.,TRBJ2-2,CASSLPGLGLVPGELFF,TGTGCCAGCAGCCTTCCTGGACTAGGATTGGTACCCGGGGAGCTGTTTTTT
TRBD1,TRBV9,.,TRBJ1-2,CASSVHRDRGSMGYTF,TGTGCCAGCAGCGTCCACCGGGACAGGGGGTCGATGGGCTACACCTTC
TRBD2,TRBV7-3,once,TRBJ2-3,CASSELADSTDTQYF,TGTGCCAGCAGCGAACTAGCGGATAGCACAGATACGCAGTATTTT
.,TRBV27,once,TRBJ2-7,CASSLWLRGHSYEQYF,TGTGCCAGCAGTTTATGGCTCAGGGGTCACTCCTACGAGCAGTACTTC
.,TRBV4-3,medium-sized,TRBJ1-2,CASSQDLVGYTF,TGCGCCAGCAGCCAAGATCTCGTTGGCTACACCTTC
TRBD2,TRBV6-1,few,TRBJ2-1,CASSELAGDYNEQFF,TGTGCCAGCAGTGAACTAGCGGGAGACTACAATGAGCAGTTCTTC
.,TRBV27,.,TRBJ2-1,CATGFSNYNEQFF,TGTGCCACCGGGTTCTCCAATTACAATGAGCAGTTCTTC
TRBD1,TRBV4-3,.,TRBJ1-1,CASSQDLGGTVLSTEAFF,TGCGCCAGCAGCCAAGATCTTGGGGGGACAGTCTTGAGTACTGAAGCTTTCTTT
.,TRBV4-2,.,TRBJ2-2,CASSQEQSGTGELFF,TGTGCCAGCAGCCAAGAGCAGTCGGGGACCGGGGAGCTGTTTTTT
.,TRBV2,.,TRBJ2-1,CASSERWNEQFF,TGTGCCAGCAGTGAAAGATGGAATGAGCAGTTCTTC
TRBD2,TRBV7-8,.,TRBJ2-1,CASSLGPPWTSGQEVEGEQFF,TGTGCCAGCAGCTTAGGGCCCCCCTGGACTAGCGGCCAAGAGGTGGAAGGTGAGCAGTTCTTC
.,TRBV11-1,.,TRBJ1-4,CASSYRGTSDEKLFF,TGTGCCAGCAGCTATAGGGGGACATCAGACGAAAAACTGTTTTTT
.,TRBV19,.,TRBJ1-1,CASGPPGSTEAFF,TGTGCCAGTGGACCTCCAGGGAGCACTGAAGCTTTCTTT
.,TRBV27,.,TRBJ2-1,CASSPPRGGNYNEQFF,TGTGCCAGCAGTCCCCCGCGTGGTGGAAACTACAATGAGCAGTTCTTC
TRBD2,TRBV27,.,TRBJ2-1,CASSLPGTSGSNEQFF,TGTGCCAGCAGTTTACCAGGGACTAGCGGGAGCAATGAGCAGTTCTTC
.,TRBV10-3,few,TRBJ2-5,CAVRDPGVIETQYF,TGTGCCGTCCGGGACCCCGGGGTTATCGAGACCCAGTACTTC
.,TRBV2,.,TRBJ1-1,CAWGQGGTEAFF,TGTGCCTGGGGTCAGGGAGGTACTGAAGCTTTCTTT
TRBD1,TRBV9,.,TRBJ1-4,CPLFLRDREGNEKLFF,TGTCCTCTTTTTTTAAGGGACAGGGAAGGCAATGAAAAACTGTTTTTT
.,TRBV28,once,TRBJ2-2,CASSPSRTGNTGELFF,TGTGCCAGCAGTCCTTCACGGACCGGGAACACCGGGGAGCTGTTTTTT
.,TRBV7-9,once,TRBJ2-1,CASSLAQGSSMGQFF,TGTGCCAGCAGCTTAGCACAGGGTTCTTCGATGGGGCAGTTCTTC
TRBD2,TRBV10-3,.,TRBJ2-7,CAISESKGLAGSYEQYF,TGTGCCATCAGTGAGTCGAAGGGGCTAGCGGGATCCTACGAGCAGTACTTC
.,TRBV5-4,.,TRBJ1-1,CASSFLTNTEAFF,TGTGCCAGCAGCTTTCTAACGAACACTGAAGCTTTCTTT
TRBD1,TRBV7-8,.,TRBJ2-1,CASSLRGLAYNEQFF,TGTGCCAGCAGCTTAAGGGGGCTAGCCTACAATGAGCAGTTCTTC
.,TRBV2,.,TRBJ1-2,CARDSSNYGYTF,TGTGCCAGGGACAGTTCTAACTATGGCTACACCTTC
TRBD2,TRBV10-3,.,TRBJ2-2,CAISAGTSYGLAGELFF,TGTGCCATCAGTGCGGGGACTAGCTACGGCCTGGCCGGGGAGCTGTTTTTT
.,TRBV4-1,.,TRBJ2-7,CASSQGAGNSYEQYF,TGCGCCAGCAGCCAAGGTGCCGGGAATTCCTACGAGCAGTACTTC
TRBD1,TRBV23-1,.,TRBJ1-5,CASRMTLGGQGMRDNQPQHF,TGCGCCAGCAGAATGACCTTAGGGGGACAGGGGATGAGGGACAATCAGCCCCAGCATTTT
TRBD1,TRBV28,.,TRBJ2-6,CASRYRQGLRANVLTF,TGTGCCAGCAGATACCGACAGGGGCTTAGGGCCAACGTCCTGACTTTC
.,TRBV6-6,.,TRBJ2-1,CASSYVGQQNEQFF,TGTGCCAGCAGTTACGTGGGACAACAGAATGAGCAGTTCTTC
TRBD2,TRBV28,medium-sized,TRBJ2-2,CASSSRLAGITGELFF,TGTGCCAGCAGTTCCCGACTAGCGGGAATCACCGGGGAGCTGTTTTTT
TRBD1,TRBV7-9,.,TRBJ1-2,CASSLGGQARIGYGYTF,TGTGCCAGCAGCTTAGGAGGACAGGCCCGGATTGGCTATGGCTACACCTTC
.,TRBV5-4,.,TRBJ1-1,CASSLVIGRGNTEAFF,TGTGCCAGCAGCTTGGTTATCGGGCGGGGGAACACTGAAGCTTTCTTT
TRBD2,TRBV2,.,TRBJ2-1,CASSLSSGRNSYNEQFF,TGTGCCAGCAGTTTATCTAGCGGGCGGAACTCCTACAATGAGCAGTTCTTC
.,TRBV29-1,once,TRBJ1-2,CSVEDLRAYQSF,TGCAGCGTTGAAGATCTCAGGGCCTACCAGAGCTTC
TRBD1,TRBV7-8,.,TRBJ2-7,CASSLAYGTDYEQYF,TGTGCCAGCAGCTTAGCGTATGGGACAGACTACGAGCAGTACTTC
.,TRBV7-4,.,TRBJ1-1,CASSPGRGNTEAFF,TGTGCCAGCAGCCCCGGACGGGGGAACACTGAAGCTTTCTTT
.,TRBV15,.,TRBJ2-7,CATSSREHTGTSEQYF,TGTGCCACCAGCTCCCGCGAGCACACAGGGACGAGCGAGCAGTACTTC
.,TRBV11-2,.,TRBJ1-5,CASSLGQSNQPQHF,TGTGCCAGCAGCTTGGGTCAGAGCAATCAGCCCCAGCATTTT
.,TRBV4-1,.,TRBJ2-5,CASSQEASPQETQYF,TGCGCCAGCAGCCAAGAGGCTAGCCCCCAAGAGACCCAGTACTTC
TRBD2,TRBV28,.,TRBJ2-2,CASKLRTAGRAGGDTGELFF,TGTGCCAGCAAGTTAAGGACGGCAGGTAGAGCGGGAGGGGACACCGGGGAGCTGTTTTTT
TRBD1,TRBV28,.,TRBJ2-1,CASKGQGTTWEQFF,TGTGCCTCCAAGGGACAGGGGACCACCTGGGAGCAGTTCTTC
.,TRBV13,.,TRBJ2-2,CASSPPLRSELFF,TGTGCCAGCAGCCCTCCACTTCGTTCGGAGCTGTTTTTT